The 3 T cell receptor beta chains below all came from one sample that was sequenced in a study of blood T cell repertoires in COVID-19. Measured with immunoSEQ multiplex PCR; TCRdb has only the in-frame clones, and not every one. The sample lists about 68,000 clones; more than 70% were seen once. Sequenced sample: peripheral blood. These receptors all stem from a man aged 45 to 65 with acute or convalescent COVID-19.

The gene calls are TRBV5-1 and TRBJ2-6; tentatively, D is TRBD1 (6 bases). The CDR3 has 16 residues. Looked up from germline, CDR1 is SGHRS and CDR2 is YFSETQ. The V end was cut by 0 bases, the J end by 0 bases, with 7 bases between. The DNA for the CDR3 is TGCGCCAGCAGCTTGGACAGGGTCTCTGGGGCCAACGTCCTGACTTTC. Amino acids: CASSLDRVSGANVLTF.

The genes are TRBV5-8 and TRBJ1-2, with D possibly matching TRBD1 (6 bases). The V end lost 1 base, the J end lost 8 bases, and 15 bases lay between the germline ends. In germline, CDR1 is SGHTS, CDR2 YDEGEE. The CDR3 is 14 residues long. The CDR3 reads CASSLLGQRMGYTF. The CDR3 DNA follows: TGTGCCAGCAGCTTGTTAGGACAGCGCATGGGCTACACCTTC.

This chain uses TRBV6-5 with TRBJ1-6; a weak D match, TRBD1 (5 bases). Germline V gives CDR1 MNHEY, CDR2 SVGAGI. Trimming pared 2 bases from V and 9 bases from J, leaving 14 bases between. The CDR3 has 15 amino acids. In DNA form, the CDR3 reads TGTGCCAGCAGTTACCAGGGAGGGGATCGTTCACCCCTCCACTTT. This encodes CASSYQGGDRSPLHF.